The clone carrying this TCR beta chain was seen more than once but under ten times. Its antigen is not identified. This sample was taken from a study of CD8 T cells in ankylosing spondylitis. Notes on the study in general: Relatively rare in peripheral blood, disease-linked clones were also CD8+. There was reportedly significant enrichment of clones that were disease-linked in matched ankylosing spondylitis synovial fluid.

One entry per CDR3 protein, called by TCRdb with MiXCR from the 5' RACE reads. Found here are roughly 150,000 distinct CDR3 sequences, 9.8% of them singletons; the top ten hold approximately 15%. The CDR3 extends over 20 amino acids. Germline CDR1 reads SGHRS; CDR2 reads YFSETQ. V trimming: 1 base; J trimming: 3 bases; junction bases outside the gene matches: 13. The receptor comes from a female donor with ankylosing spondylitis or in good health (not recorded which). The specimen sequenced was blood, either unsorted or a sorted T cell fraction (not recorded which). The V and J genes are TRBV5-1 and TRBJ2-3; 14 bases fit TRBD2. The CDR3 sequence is CASSLRLGLAGVEGTDTQYF. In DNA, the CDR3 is TGCGCCAGCAGCTTGCGTTTGGGACTAGCGGGAGTGGAGGGTACAGATACGCAGTATTTT.